Below, one TCR beta chain is given with its context. What it binds is unknown. The data derive from a study of T cell responses to AZD1222 COVID-19 vaccine. Study-wide findings and caveats: There were repertoire samples only from the period after the peak T cell response. Spike-specific TCRs gained breadth and depth after people received two AZD1222 doses. White British ancestry dominated among donors, who included more females, and clonal diversity was possibly underestimated. The study found vaccine-associated CD4 TCRs spanning spike, dominant at 160-218 and 743-854.

This table comes from immunoSEQ multiplex PCR, and its TCRdb copy is limited to in-frame clones, with some not included. The repertoire consists of approximately 99,000 clones, with 89% occurring once and the leading ten covering about 3%. This CDR3 has 16 amino acids. CDR1 SGHRS and CDR2 YFSETQ come from the germline V gene. The trim removed 4 bases at V and 2 bases at J, leaving 7 bases unmatched. The sample consisted of peripheral blood, taken on day 0 of MenACWY control vaccination. The chain carries TRBV5-1 and TRBJ2-5, with 11 bases matching TRBD1. This receptor was taken from an adult in good health. The CDR3 nucleotides read TGCGCCAGCAGCAGAGGACAGGGGGCGGCTCAAGAGACCCAGTACTTC. It is translated as CASSRGQGAAQETQYF.